This T cell receptor (beta chain) was sequenced in a study of early T cells in non-severe SARS-CoV-2 infection. Study in general: Investigators sequenced bulk RNA drawn from unsorted whole blood, and chains remained unpaired.

The CDR3 length is 15 residues. CDR1 and CDR2 (germline): LNHDA, SQIVND (reference sequence). The V end was cut by 3 bases, the J end by 6 bases, with 18 bases between. This clonotype was found a few times. Its antigen is unidentified. Individual cDNA molecules carried attached unique molecular identifiers. TCRdb analysed the 5' RACE reads with MiXCR anew, one entry per CDR3 protein. The table records about 70,000 distinct CDR3 sequences, 3.5% to 6% of them present only once. General observations from the study: Matching results from VDJdb favored anti-spike CD8 responses, leaving private and CD4 specificities undetected.

The source was whole blood, collected at baseline. V and J are TRBV19 and TRBJ2-7; D is possibly TRBD1 (6 bases). The receptor was isolated from an adult who was a healthcare worker with PCR-confirmed SARS-CoV-2 infection or an uninfected control (not recorded which). The donor label of this sample is uncertain. CDR3 protein: CASSIYYSARGEQYF. CDR3 nucleotides: TGTGCCAGTAGTATTTACTACTCCGCCAGGGGCGAGCAGTACTTC.